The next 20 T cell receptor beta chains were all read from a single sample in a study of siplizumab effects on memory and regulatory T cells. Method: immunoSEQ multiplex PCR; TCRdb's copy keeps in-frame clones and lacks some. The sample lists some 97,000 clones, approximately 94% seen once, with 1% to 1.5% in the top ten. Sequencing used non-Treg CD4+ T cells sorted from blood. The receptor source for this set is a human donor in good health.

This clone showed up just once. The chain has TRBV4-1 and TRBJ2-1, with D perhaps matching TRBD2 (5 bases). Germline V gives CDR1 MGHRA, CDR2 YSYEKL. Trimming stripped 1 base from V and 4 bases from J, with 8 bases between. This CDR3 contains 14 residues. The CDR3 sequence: CASSQGDYYNEQFF. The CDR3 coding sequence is TGCGCCAGCAGCCAAGGAGACTATTACAATGAGCAGTTCTTC.

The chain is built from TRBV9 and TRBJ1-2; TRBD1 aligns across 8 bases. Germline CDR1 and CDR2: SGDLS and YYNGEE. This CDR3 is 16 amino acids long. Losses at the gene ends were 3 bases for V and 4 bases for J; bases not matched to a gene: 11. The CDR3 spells CASSAPGVQGAYGYTF. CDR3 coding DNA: TGTGCCAGCAGCGCTCCTGGGGTGCAGGGGGCCTATGGCTACACCTTC. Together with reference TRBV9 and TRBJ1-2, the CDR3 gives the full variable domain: DSGVTQTPKHLITATGQRVTLRCSPRSGDLSVYWYQQSLDQGLQFLIQYYNGEERAKGNILERFSAQQFPDLHSELNLSSLELGDSALYFCASSAPGVQGAYGYTFGSGTRLTVV.

This chain's CDR3 is CASSILRDRGDIQYF. CDR3 DNA: TGTGCCAGCAGTATCCTCCGGGACAGGGGTGACATTCAGTACTTC. The chain joins TRBV28 to TRBJ2-4; 10 bases line up with TRBD1. The CDR3 is 15 amino acids. CDR1 is MDHEN and CDR2 is SYDVKM in the germline V gene. Trimming cost V 5 bases and J 8 bases; bases outside gene matches: 9.

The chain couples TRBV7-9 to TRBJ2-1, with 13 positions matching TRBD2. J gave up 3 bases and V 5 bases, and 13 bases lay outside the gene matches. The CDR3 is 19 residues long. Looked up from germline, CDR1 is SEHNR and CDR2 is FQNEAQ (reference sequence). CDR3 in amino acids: CASSIITGTSGTFYNEQFF. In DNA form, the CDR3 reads TGTGCCAGCAGCATAATTACCGGGACTAGCGGGACCTTCTACAATGAGCAGTTCTTC.

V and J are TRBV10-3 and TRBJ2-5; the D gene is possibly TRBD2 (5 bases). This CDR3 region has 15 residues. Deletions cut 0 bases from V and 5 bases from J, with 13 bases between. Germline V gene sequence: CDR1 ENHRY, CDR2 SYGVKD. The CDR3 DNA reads TGTGCCATCAGTGAGTCGATCGGGGTTGGGGAGACCCAGTACTTC. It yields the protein CAISESIGVGETQYF.

CDR3 region: CASSSSQQVRDTEAFF. DNA for the CDR3: TGTGCCAGCAGCAGCTCCCAACAGGTTAGAGACACTGAAGCTTTCTTT. V is TRBV6-6 and J is TRBJ1-1; a weak D match, TRBD1 (5 bases). The CDR3 length is 16 residues. The V and J ends lost 6 bases and 3 bases respectively, with 20 bases between them. Germline values: CDR1 MNHNY, CDR2 SVGAGI (reference sequence).

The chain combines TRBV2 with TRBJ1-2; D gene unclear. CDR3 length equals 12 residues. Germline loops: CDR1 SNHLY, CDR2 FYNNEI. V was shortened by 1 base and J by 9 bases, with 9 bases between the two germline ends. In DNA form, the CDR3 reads TGTGCCAGCAGTGAAGGCGGCAGGCGCTACACCTTC. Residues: CASSEGGRRYTF. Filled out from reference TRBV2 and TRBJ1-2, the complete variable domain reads EPEVTQTPSHQVTQMGQEVILRCVPISNHLYFYWYRQILGQKVEFLVSFYNNEISEKSEIFDDQFSVERPDGSNFTLKIRSTKLEDSAMYFCASSEGGRRYTFGSGTRLTVV.

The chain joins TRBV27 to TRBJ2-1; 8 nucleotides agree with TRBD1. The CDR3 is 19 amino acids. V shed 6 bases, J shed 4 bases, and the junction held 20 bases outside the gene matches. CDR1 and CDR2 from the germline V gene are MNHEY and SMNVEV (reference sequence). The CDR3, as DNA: TGTGCCAGCAGCTCCTCCGCGGGACAGGTGTTTCTTCAGTACAATGAGCAGTTCTTC. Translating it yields CASSSSAGQVFLQYNEQFF.

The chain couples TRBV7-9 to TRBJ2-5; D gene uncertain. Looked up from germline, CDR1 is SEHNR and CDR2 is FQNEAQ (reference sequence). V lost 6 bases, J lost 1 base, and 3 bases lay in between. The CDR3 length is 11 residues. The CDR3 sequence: CASRTQETQYF. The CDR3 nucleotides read TGTGCCAGCAGAACCCAAGAGACCCAGTACTTC.

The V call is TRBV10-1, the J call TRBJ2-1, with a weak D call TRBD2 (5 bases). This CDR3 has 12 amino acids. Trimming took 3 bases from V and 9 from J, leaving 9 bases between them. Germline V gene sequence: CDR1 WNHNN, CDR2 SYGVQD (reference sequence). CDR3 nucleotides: TGCGCCAGCAGTGATCCGGCGGGTGAGCAGTTCTTC. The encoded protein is CASSDPAGEQFF.

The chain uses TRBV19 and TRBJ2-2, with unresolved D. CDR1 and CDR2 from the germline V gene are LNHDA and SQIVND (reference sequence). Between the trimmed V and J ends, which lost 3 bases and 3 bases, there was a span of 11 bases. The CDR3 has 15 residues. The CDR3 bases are TGTGCCAGTAGTATTTCAGTGGTGCACACCGGGGAGCTGTTTTTT. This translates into CASSISVVHTGELFF.

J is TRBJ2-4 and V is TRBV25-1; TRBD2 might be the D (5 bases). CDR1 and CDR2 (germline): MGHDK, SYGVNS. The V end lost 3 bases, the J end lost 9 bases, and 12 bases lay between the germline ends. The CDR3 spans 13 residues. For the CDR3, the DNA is TGTGCCAGCAGTGAGGACGAGGGCAGCATTCAGTACTTC. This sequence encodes CASSEDEGSIQYF.

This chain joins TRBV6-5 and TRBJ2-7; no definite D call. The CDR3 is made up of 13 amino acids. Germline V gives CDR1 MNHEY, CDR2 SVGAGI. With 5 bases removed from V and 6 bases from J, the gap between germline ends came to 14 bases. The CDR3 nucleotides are TGTGCCAGCAGTCCTCAGATCTTGGGCGAGCAGTACTTC. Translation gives CASSPQILGEQYF.

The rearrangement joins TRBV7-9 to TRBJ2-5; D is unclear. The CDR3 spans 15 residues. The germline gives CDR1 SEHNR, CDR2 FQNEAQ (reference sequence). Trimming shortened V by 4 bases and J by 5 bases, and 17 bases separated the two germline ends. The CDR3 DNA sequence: TGTGCCAGCAGCTCGACTCGAGCCATTGGGGAGACCCAGTACTTC. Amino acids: CASSSTRAIGETQYF. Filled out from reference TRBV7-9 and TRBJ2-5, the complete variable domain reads DTGVSQNPRHKITKRGQNVTFRCDPISEHNRLYWYRQTLGQGPEFLTYFQNEAQLEKSRLLSDRFSAERPKGSFSTLEIQRTEQGDSAMYLCASSSTRAIGETQYFGPGTRLLVL.

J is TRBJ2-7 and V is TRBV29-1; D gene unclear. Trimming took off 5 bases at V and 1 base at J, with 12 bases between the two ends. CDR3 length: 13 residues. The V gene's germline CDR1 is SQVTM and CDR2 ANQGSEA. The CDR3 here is CSVSPKGSYEQYF. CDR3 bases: TGCAGCGTTTCACCCAAGGGTTCCTACGAGCAGTACTTC.

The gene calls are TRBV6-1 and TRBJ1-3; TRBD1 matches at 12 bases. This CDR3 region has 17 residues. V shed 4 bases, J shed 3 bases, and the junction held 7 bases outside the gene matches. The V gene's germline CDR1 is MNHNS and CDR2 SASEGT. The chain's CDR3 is CASSVTGTGGVGNTIYF. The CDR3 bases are TGTGCCAGCAGTGTCACCGGGACAGGGGGCGTTGGAAACACCATATATTTT.

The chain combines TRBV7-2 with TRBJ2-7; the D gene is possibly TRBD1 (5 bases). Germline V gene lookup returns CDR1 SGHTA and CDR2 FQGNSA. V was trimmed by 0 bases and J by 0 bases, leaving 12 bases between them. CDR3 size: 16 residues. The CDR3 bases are TGTGCCAGCAGCTTAGCAGGTCCAGGGAACTCCTACGAGCAGTACTTC. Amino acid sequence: CASSLAGPGNSYEQYF.

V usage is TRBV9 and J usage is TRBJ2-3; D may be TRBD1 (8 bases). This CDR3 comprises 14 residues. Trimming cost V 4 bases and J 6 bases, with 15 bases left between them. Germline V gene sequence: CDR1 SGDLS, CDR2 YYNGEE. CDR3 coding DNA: TGTGCCAGCAGCCCCACAGGGGGGGTTGATACGCAGTATTTT. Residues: CASSPTGGVDTQYF.

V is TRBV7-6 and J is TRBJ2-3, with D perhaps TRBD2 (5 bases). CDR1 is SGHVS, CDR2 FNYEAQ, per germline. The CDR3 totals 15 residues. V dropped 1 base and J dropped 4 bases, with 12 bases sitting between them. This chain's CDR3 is CASSLELGVPDTQYF. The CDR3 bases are TGTGCCAGCAGCTTAGAGCTCGGGGTCCCAGATACGCAGTATTTT. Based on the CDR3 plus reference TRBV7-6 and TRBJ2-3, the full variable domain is GAGVSQSPRYKVTKRGQDVALRCDPISGHVSLYWYRQALGQGPEFLTYFNYEAQQDKSGLPNDRFSAERPEGSISTLTIQRTEQRDSAMYRCASSLELGVPDTQYFGPGTRLTVL.

The CDR3: CASSISWSGSNGYTF. The CDR3 DNA is TGTGCCAGTAGTATATCGTGGTCAGGATCGAATGGCTACACCTTC. The chain links TRBV19 to TRBJ1-2; D remains ambiguous. This CDR3 region has 15 residues. Germline V CDR1 and CDR2: LNHDA, SQIVND (reference sequence). V lost 2 bases to trimming and J lost 6 bases, with 16 bases between them.